Reported below is one T cell receptor beta chain. Its antigen is not identified. The data were taken from a study of T-cell reconstitution after alpha-beta-depleted transplantation in children. Whole-study findings and limits: Newly produced T cells mostly accounted for T-cell counts and diversity one year post-transplant. TCRbeta diversity was high at day 60 in some patients (a result of surviving recipient T cells and thymic progenitors).

CDR3 size: 12 residues. The germline V gene has CDR1 LGHDT and CDR2 YNNKEL (reference sequence). V shed 5 bases and J shed 2 bases, with 6 bases lying between them. Preparing the TCRbeta library involved the use of unique molecular identifiers. MiXCR was run by TCRdb on the PCR reads, yielding one entry per CDR3 protein. Of 200,000 or so distinct CDR3 sequences in the sample, about 7% were seen once. The sequence was obtained from a boy aged 2 to 10 with acute lymphoblastic leukemia, due to receive a stem cell transplant. V gene TRBV3-1 combines with J gene TRBJ1-2; the D is unclear. The sample consisted of PBMCs, taken before TCRalphabeta/CD19-depleted stem cell transplant. As DNA, the CDR3 is TGTGCCAGCAGCAAGCCGAACTATGGCTACACCTTC. Its protein product is CASSKPNYGYTF.